This TCR beta chain derives from a study of patients and donors after allogeneic stem cell transplantation. In its sample, this clonotype was seen a few times. Germline assignment: CDR1 LNHDA and CDR2 SQIVND (reference sequence). Germline trimming cut 1 base from V and 2 bases from J; bases unmatched to any gene: 8. The CDR3 runs to 17 residues. TCRdb recomputed calls from the RT-PCR reads with MiXCR, one row per CDR3 protein. The repertoire holds roughly 880,000 distinct CDR3 sequences, with under 20% as singletons. The sequenced material came from blood, either unsorted or a sorted T cell fraction (not recorded which). This sequence originates from a human donor who was either an allogeneic HSCT recipient or a stem cell or donor lymphocyte infusion donor (not recorded which). It is not recorded whose cells these are; they may come from a transplant donor. V gene TRBV19 combines with J gene TRBJ1-5; TRBD1 matches 7 bases. The DNA of the CDR3 is TGTGCCAGTAGTATAGCTTGGGACAGAGTTGGCAATCAGCCCCAGCATTTT. Its translation is CASSIAWDRVGNQPQHF. Full variable domain (rest looked up from reference TRBV19 and TRBJ1-5): DGGITQSPKYLFRKEGQNVTLSCEQNLNHDAMYWYRQDPGQGLRLIYYSQIVNDFQKGDIAEGYSVSREKKESFPLTVTSAQKNPTAFYLCASSIAWDRVGNQPQHFGDGTRLSIL.